This T cell receptor (beta chain) was retrieved from a study of cytomegalovirus exposure and HLA in healthy donors. Study in general: About 79% of 398 genotyped donors fell in the Caucasian-associated ancestry cluster. Study-wide results and limits: Associated with cytomegalovirus, according to the listing, were approximately 160 TCR beta chains. Presence/absence analysis assumed near-uniform sequencing depth across donors.

This clone was seen a handful of times. Its target is unknown. Trimming shortened V by 4 bases and J by 5 bases, and 9 bases separated the two germline ends. The CDR3 has 13 residues. Germline V gene sequence: CDR1 SGHRS, CDR2 YFSETQ. The PCR used 60 Vbeta and 13 Jbeta primers. Produced via immunoSEQ multiplex PCR; TCRdb's table is partial and in-frame only. The sample includes 150,000 or so clones, 60% to 85% of them seen just once. The sequenced sample was PBMCs. The sequence derives from a man aged 40-49 years in good health and CMV-seropositive. The chain is built from TRBV5-1 and TRBJ1-4; a possible D gene is TRBD1 (6 bases). In DNA, the CDR3 is TGCGCCAGCAGCAAGGGGGTAAATGAAAAACTGTTTTTT. Its translation is CASSKGVNEKLFF.